This passage covers 7 T cell receptor beta chains from one sample sequenced in a study of cytomegalovirus exposure and HLA in healthy donors. PCR employed 60 Vbeta and 13 Jbeta primers. Here immunoSEQ multiplex PCR was the method, and the copy in TCRdb shows in-frame clones only, minus some. There are tens of thousands of clones in the sample; approximately 61% occur only once, and 6.9% lies in the top ten. Sequenced: PBMCs. The receptors derive from a woman between 45 and 65 years old in good health and CMV-seropositive.

This clone has just one count. The CDR3 protein is CASSYQGYEQYF. CDR3 nucleotides: TGCGCCAGCAGCTACCAGGGTTACGAGCAGTACTTC. The rearrangement joins TRBV5-1 to TRBJ2-7; perhaps TRBD1 as D (5 bases). Deletions cut 3 bases from V and 4 bases from J, with 8 bases between. The CDR3 runs to 12 residues. Germline CDR1 is SGHRS and CDR2 is YFSETQ.

The V and J genes are TRBV25-1 and TRBJ1-2; no clear D. The length of the CDR3 is 15 residues. Germline V CDR1 and CDR2: MGHDK, SYGVNS. The V and J ends lost 1 base and 8 bases respectively, with 17 bases between them. DNA for the CDR3: TGTGCCAGCAGTGAATTGGGCGACACCCCCTTAGGCTACACCTTC. It is translated as CASSELGDTPLGYTF.

The V and J genes are TRBV6-5 and TRBJ1-4; D may be TRBD1 (5 bases). V lost 6 bases and J 0 bases, leaving 8 bases between the germline ends. The CDR3 contains 14 residues. The germline V gene has CDR1 MNHEY and CDR2 SVGAGI. The CDR3 DNA reads as TGTGCCAGCAGCAGACAGTCAACTAATGAAAAACTGTTTTTT. It translates to CASSRQSTNEKLFF.

Turning to this clone: Relative to the germline gene, one junction end is altered; a read error may explain this. This chain uses TRBV7-7 with TRBJ1-1; tentative D call: TRBD1 (5 bases). CDR1 SSHAT and CDR2 FNYEAQ come from the germline V gene (reference sequence). The CDR3 is made up of 13 amino acids. In DNA, the CDR3 is TGTGCTAGCAGCCCCGGGGGGAACACTGAAGCTTTCTTT. Protein product: CASSPGGNTEAFF.

This clone was picked up one time. The rearrangement joins TRBV30 to TRBJ2-5; 7 nucleotides line up with TRBD2. This CDR3 region has 12 residues. Germline V lookup: CDR1 GTSNPN, CDR2 SVGIG (reference sequence). V gave up 5 bases and J gave up 4 bases; unmatched junction bases: 4. The CDR3 is CAWRGVGETQYF. CDR3 sequence (DNA): TGTGCCTGGCGGGGGGTTGGAGAGACCCAGTACTTC.

This sequence joins TRBV6-1 and TRBJ2-2, with 7 bases aligning to TRBD2. Germline V lookup: CDR1 MNHNS, CDR2 SASEGT. The CDR3 length is 12 residues. The V segment lost 11 bases and the J segment 6 bases; nucleotides outside the gene matches: 6. The CDR3 is CAERGSAGELFF. The CDR3 nucleotides are TGTGCCGAGCGGGGTTCGGCCGGGGAGCTGTTTTTT.

V is TRBV5-1 and J is TRBJ2-4, with a weak D call TRBD2 (5 bases). CDR1 and CDR2 (germline): SGHRS, YFSETQ. Trimming left V 1 base short and J 8 bases short, with 7 bases between. The CDR3 spans 12 residues. The CDR3 sequence is CASSLQRDIQYF. CDR3 in DNA: TGCGCCAGCAGCTTGCAGAGGGACATTCAGTACTTC. Together with reference TRBV5-1 and TRBJ2-4, the CDR3 gives the full variable domain: KAGVTQTPRYLIKTRGQQVTLSCSPISGHRSVSWYQQTPGQGLQFLFEYFSETQRNKGNFPGRFSGRQFSNSRSEMNVSTLELGDSALYLCASSLQRDIQYFGAGTRLSVL.